This TCR beta chain was identified in a study of blood T cell repertoires in COVID-19. The assay was immunoSEQ multiplex PCR, and TCRdb's table has in-frame clones only and misses some. This table has 200,000 to 250,000 clones, 70% to 90% appearing once. This CDR3 is 14 amino acids long. The germline gives CDR1 SEHNR, CDR2 FQNEAQ (reference sequence). Deletions cut 3 bases from V and 7 bases from J, with 15 bases between. The receptor was isolated from a woman aged 45-59 years with acute COVID-19. The sample was PBMCs or T cells enriched from blood (not recorded which). The genes are TRBV7-9 and TRBJ1-1, with D maybe TRBD1 (6 bases). The DNA for the CDR3 is TGTGCCAGCAGCTTGACGGGACAAACCGTTGAAGCTTTCTTT. Translating gives CASSLTGQTVEAFF. Based on the CDR3 plus reference TRBV7-9 and TRBJ1-1, the full variable domain is DTGVSQNPRHKITKRGQNVTFRCDPISEHNRLYWYRQTLGQGPEFLTYFQNEAQLEKSRLLSDRFSAERPKGSFSTLEIQRTEQGDSAMYLCASSLTGQTVEAFFGQGTRLTVV.